The T cell receptor beta chain under discussion was sequenced for a study of cytomegalovirus exposure and HLA in healthy donors. Whole-study context: Genotyping of roughly 400 donors showed that 80% to 85% belonged to the Caucasian-associated ancestry cluster.

General study results and limits: Most TCR sequences were uncommon, yet certain public TCRs appeared in many donors.

Vbeta (60) and Jbeta (13) primers were used in the PCR. Measured with immunoSEQ multiplex PCR; TCRdb has only the in-frame clones, and not every one. The sample consists of about 60,000 clones, over 75% of them appearing once. All the people who gave samples were healthy bone marrow donors. This clone appeared once. Antigen unknown. The CDR3 runs 15 residues. V lost 5 bases and J lost 5, with 18 bases in between. The V gene's germline CDR1 is MNHEY and CDR2 SMNVEV (reference sequence). This receptor was identified in a male donor in good health and CMV-seronegative. The chain employs TRBV27 and TRBJ1-1, with D tentatively TRBD1 (5 bases). Sequenced material: PBMCs. In nucleotides, the CDR3 is TGTGCCAGCAGTGCCTATGGACAATATAAAACTGAAGCTTTCTTT. Translating gives CASSAYGQYKTEAFF.